The 20 T cell receptor beta chains below were found in one sample sequenced in a study of T cell responses to AZD1222 COVID-19 vaccine. Assay used: immunoSEQ multiplex PCR; TCRdb lists only in-frame clones, some missing. The repertoire holds under 150,000 clones, with 75% to 85% as singletons. The specimen comprised peripheral blood, sampled on day 0 of MenACWY control vaccination. The receptor source for this set is an adult in good health.

J is TRBJ2-7 and V is TRBV18, with D tentatively TRBD1 (7 bases). The CDR3 is 16 residues long. Germline CDR1 KGHSH, CDR2 LQKENI. V was clipped by 2 bases and J by 0 bases, with 14 bases between them. As DNA, the CDR3 is TGTGCCAGCTCACCAGGGCGGGACAGAACCTCCTACGAGCAGTACTTC. Translation: CASSPGRDRTSYEQYF.

This clone was observed a few times. This chain connects TRBV29-1 to TRBJ1-2; TRBD1 agrees at 8 bases. CDR1 and CDR2 from the germline V gene are SQVTM and ANQGSEA. The CDR3 has 14 amino acids. V was pared by 4 bases and J by 2 bases, with 6 bases of the junction left unmatched. CDR3 in amino acids: CSVVGRGRNYGYTF. The CDR3, as DNA: TGCAGCGTTGTAGGCAGGGGGCGGAACTATGGCTACACCTTC.

The sample holds a few counts of this clone. The chain employs TRBV6-5 and TRBJ1-6, with 9 positions matching TRBD1. CDR3 length: 15 amino acids. Germline V gene sequence: CDR1 MNHEY, CDR2 SVGAGI. V gave up 2 bases and J gave up 9 bases; unmatched junction bases: 5. CDR3 nucleotides: TGTGCCAGCAGTTACGGGGGGACAGGGAGTTCACCCCTCCACTTT. It codes for CASSYGGTGSSPLHF.

This clone was counted a single time. The chain joins TRBV6-5 to TRBJ2-7; the D gene is possibly TRBD1 (6 bases). In germline, CDR1 is MNHEY, CDR2 SVGAGI. Trimming cost V 7 bases and J 4 bases, with 17 bases left between them. The CDR3 spans 14 residues. For the CDR3, the DNA is TGTGCCAGCATTTCCCCTACAGGGTCGTACGAGCAGTACTTC. Amino acid sequence: CASISPTGSYEQYF.

V is TRBV6-5 and J is TRBJ2-2, with 8 bases lining up with TRBD1. The V gene end was trimmed by 4 bases and the J gene end by 2 bases; junction bases not matched to a gene: 6. The germline CDR1 and CDR2 sequences are MNHEY and SVGAGI. The CDR3 spans 16 residues. In nucleotides, the CDR3 is TGTGCCAGCAGTTTGTCTGGGACAGGAAACACCGGGGAGCTGTTTTTT. Its protein is CASSLSGTGNTGELFF.

The chain joins TRBV29-1 to TRBJ1-4; perhaps TRBD1 as D (6 bases). Trimming cost V 6 bases and J 6 bases, with 14 bases left between them. The germline V gene has CDR1 SQVTM and CDR2 ANQGSEA. The CDR3 contains 13 residues. The DNA for the CDR3 is TGCAGCGTCGCGGGGGGCGATGATGAAAAACTGTTTTTT. It yields the protein CSVAGGDDEKLFF. The full variable domain, with the rest looked up from reference TRBV29-1 and TRBJ1-4, is SAVISQKPSRDICQRGTSLTIQCQVDSQVTMMFWYRQQPGQSLTLIATANQGSEATYESGFVIDKFPISRPNLTFSTLTVSNMSPEDSSIYLCSVAGGDDEKLFFGSGTQLSVL.

V usage is TRBV5-1 and J usage is TRBJ2-3; 11 nucleotides agree with TRBD2. With 4 bases clipped from V and 5 bases from J, the junction kept 9 bases outside the gene matches. Germline-derived CDR1 and CDR2 are SGHRS and YFSETQ. The CDR3 runs 16 residues. CDR3 in amino acids: CASSVQTGLAVDTQYF. The CDR3 DNA follows: TGCGCCAGCAGCGTCCAAACGGGACTAGCGGTAGATACGCAGTATTTT. The entire variable domain, with the rest obtained from reference TRBV5-1 and TRBJ2-3, is as follows: KAGVTQTPRYLIKTRGQQVTLSCSPISGHRSVSWYQQTPGQGLQFLFEYFSETQRNKGNFPGRFSGRQFSNSRSEMNVSTLELGDSALYLCASSVQTGLAVDTQYFGPGTRLTVL.

The rearrangement uses TRBV4-1 and TRBJ1-6; possibly TRBD1 for D (5 bases). The CDR3 covers 13 residues. CDR1 is MGHRA and CDR2 is YSYEKL in the germline V gene. Trimming shortened V by 1 base and J by 9 bases, and 7 bases separated the two germline ends. CDR3 sequence reads: CASSQGGISPLHF. For the CDR3, the DNA is TGCGCCAGCAGCCAAGGGGGCATTTCACCCCTCCACTTT.

The rearrangement uses TRBV5-6 and TRBJ1-3, with unresolved D. V dropped 1 base and J dropped 4 bases, with 3 bases sitting between them. Germline CDR1 SGHDT, CDR2 YYEEEE. The CDR3 loop spans 12 amino acids. DNA of the CDR3: TGTGCCAGCAGCTTGCAGGGAAACACCATATATTTT. It yields the protein CASSLQGNTIYF.

This clone was detected only a few times. The rearrangement joins TRBV11-2 to TRBJ1-1, with a tentative D call TRBD1 (6 bases). The CDR3 totals 13 residues. V dropped 8 bases and J dropped 3 bases, with 13 bases sitting between them. CDR1 SGHAT and CDR2 FQNNGV come from the germline V gene. DNA of the CDR3: TGTGCCAGCGGACAGTCACTATACACTGAAGCTTTCTTT. This encodes CASGQSLYTEAFF.

The chain is built from TRBV19 and TRBJ1-5; D possibly corresponds to TRBD1 (5 bases). The germline V and J ends were trimmed by 4 bases and 5 bases, with 18 bases remaining between them. Germline V gives CDR1 LNHDA, CDR2 SQIVND (reference sequence). This CDR3 contains 16 residues. This chain's CDR3 is CASSKRQGNLDQPQHF. The CDR3 DNA reads TGTGCCAGTAGTAAGCGGCAGGGAAACTTGGATCAGCCCCAGCATTTT.

V usage is TRBV28 and J usage is TRBJ1-2, with 10 bases fitting TRBD1. Germline CDR1 MDHEN, CDR2 SYDVKM. The CDR3 is made up of 13 amino acids. V shed 6 bases, J shed 7 bases, and the junction held 5 bases outside the gene matches. CDR3 sequence reads: CASRRDRGSGYTF. The DNA for the CDR3 is TGTGCCAGCAGACGGGACAGGGGATCTGGCTACACCTTC.

V usage is TRBV6-6 and J usage is TRBJ1-4, with a weak D call TRBD1 (6 bases). Germline-derived CDR1 and CDR2 are MNHNY and SVGAGI (reference sequence). The V end was cut by 1 base, the J end by 7 bases, with 16 bases between. The CDR3 totals 16 residues. The CDR3 nucleotides read TGTGCCAGCAGTTACTTCCCGAGGAGGGGGACTGAAAAACTGTTTTTT. This sequence encodes CASSYFPRRGTEKLFF.

This clone was counted once. The genes are TRBV7-8 and TRBJ2-7; D is unresolved. Trimming pared 1 base from V and 0 bases from J, leaving 16 bases between. The germline CDR1 and CDR2 sequences are SGHVS and FQNEAQ. The CDR3 totals 17 residues. CDR3 nucleotide sequence: TGTGCCAGCAGCTTAGAGCAGTGGTATTCTCGCTCCTACGAGCAGTACGTC. This gives the protein CASSLEQWYSRSYEQYV.

The genes are TRBV15 and TRBJ2-2, with a tentative D call TRBD2 (5 bases). The V gene's germline CDR1 is LNHNV and CDR2 YYDKDF (reference sequence). V lost 1 base and J 7 bases, leaving 13 bases between the germline ends. The CDR3 contains 15 residues. CDR3 region: CATSRVDTGGGELFF. CDR3 DNA sequence: TGTGCCACCAGCAGAGTCGACACCGGAGGCGGGGAGCTGTTTTTT.

V usage is TRBV29-1 and J usage is TRBJ2-7; 11 nucleotides align to TRBD1. Germline V CDR1 and CDR2: SQVTM, ANQGSEA. V shed 3 bases and J 7 bases; nucleotides not matched to a gene: 5. The CDR3 runs to 13 residues. CDR3 loop: CSVEGTGGAEQYF. The CDR3 DNA reads as TGCAGCGTTGAGGGGACAGGGGGGGCGGAGCAGTACTTC.

The CDR3: CASRIPRTEQYNEQFF. DNA for the CDR3: TGTGCCAGCAGGATCCCGCGGACCGAGCAGTACAATGAGCAGTTCTTC. The rearrangement links TRBV11-2 to TRBJ2-1; no clear D gene. The CDR3 runs to 16 residues. Germline CDR1 is SGHAT and CDR2 is FQNNGV. Deletions cut 6 bases from V and 4 bases from J, with 19 bases between. The full variable domain, with the rest looked up from reference TRBV11-2 and TRBJ2-1, is EAGVAQSPRYKIIEKRQSVAFWCNPISGHATLYWYQQILGQGPKLLIQFQNNGVVDDSQLPKDRFSAERLKGVDSTLKIQPAKLEDSAVYLCASRIPRTEQYNEQFFGPGTRLTVL.

This chain joins TRBV29-1 and TRBJ2-7; D is unclear. The CDR3 runs 13 residues. V shed 6 bases and J shed 0 bases, with 12 bases lying between them. CDR1 and CDR2 from the germline V gene are SQVTM and ANQGSEA. The CDR3 bases are TGCAGCGTGGAGTGGGTGGGCTCCTACGAGCAGTACTTC. It codes for CSVEWVGSYEQYF.

This chain connects TRBV24-1 to TRBJ1-2, with a tentative D call TRBD1 (6 bases). V was trimmed by 1 base and J by 6 bases, leaving 20 bases between them. This CDR3 is built from 17 residues. Germline values: CDR1 KGHDR, CDR2 SFDVKD. CDR3 coding DNA: TGTGCCACCAGTGATTTTTTGTTGTCGGGGGCGCTGGATGGCTACACCTTC. Amino acid sequence: CATSDFLLSGALDGYTF.

The chain combines TRBV6-5 with TRBJ1-5; D not resolved. CDR3 length: 15 amino acids. Trimming took 6 bases from V and 2 from J, leaving 14 bases between them. Germline V CDR1 and CDR2: MNHEY, SVGAGI. CDR3 DNA sequence: TGTGCCAGCAGAGACGTGGACGGCGGCAATCAGCCCCAGCATTTT. It codes for CASRDVDGGNQPQHF.